These 14 T cell receptor beta chains were all obtained from the same sample, sequenced in a study of technical replicates of blood from several donors. Clones were sequenced by immunoSEQ multiplex PCR, and TCRdb holds only the in-frame ones, with some missing. The data show tens of thousands of clones, with 95% seen just once and around 0.3% held by the top ten. Sequenced sample: T cells isolated from PBMCs. Every receptor here comes from a human donor in good health.

Here the CDR3 reads CASSVNSGQLDGYTF. The CDR3 DNA reads TGTGCCAGCAGCGTAAACTCTGGACAGTTAGATGGCTACACCTTC. The chain carries TRBV9 and TRBJ1-2, with D perhaps matching TRBD1 (6 bases). The CDR3 runs 15 residues. Deletions cut 1 base from V and 6 bases from J, with 16 bases between. Germline CDR1 is SGDLS and CDR2 is YYNGEE. The entire variable domain, with the rest obtained from reference TRBV9 and TRBJ1-2, is as follows: DSGVTQTPKHLITATGQRVTLRCSPRSGDLSVYWYQQSLDQGLQFLIQYYNGEERAKGNILERFSAQQFPDLHSELNLSSLELGDSALYFCASSVNSGQLDGYTFGSGTRLTVV.

The V call is TRBV11-1, the J call TRBJ1-5; tentatively, D is TRBD1 (6 bases). Germline CDR1 reads SGHAT; CDR2 reads FQDESV (reference sequence). Trimming shortened V by 5 bases and J by 6 bases, and 11 bases separated the two germline ends. The CDR3 has 13 amino acids. This CDR3 reads CASSPGEGQPQHF. DNA for the CDR3: TGTGCCAGCAGCCCAGGGGAAGGTCAGCCCCAGCATTTT.

The genes are TRBV2 and TRBJ1-1; 7 nucleotides align to TRBD1. The CDR3 extends over 14 amino acids. Looked up from germline, CDR1 is SNHLY and CDR2 is FYNNEI. J gave up 3 bases and V 6 bases, and 7 bases lay outside the gene matches. The CDR3 sequence is CASRETGVDTEAFF. CDR3 in DNA: TGTGCCAGCAGGGAAACAGGGGTGGACACTGAAGCTTTCTTT.

The chain combines TRBV9 with TRBJ2-7; possible D gene TRBD1, 5 bases. Trimming took 3 bases from V and 5 from J, leaving 18 bases between them. CDR1 and CDR2 from the germline V gene are SGDLS and YYNGEE. The CDR3 extends over 15 amino acids. The CDR3 loop reads CASSEGQTARDEQYF. In DNA, the CDR3 is TGTGCCAGCAGCGAAGGGCAGACAGCCCGGGACGAGCAGTACTTC. Combining the CDR3 with reference TRBV9 and TRBJ2-7 gives the whole variable domain DSGVTQTPKHLITATGQRVTLRCSPRSGDLSVYWYQQSLDQGLQFLIQYYNGEERAKGNILERFSAQQFPDLHSELNLSSLELGDSALYFCASSEGQTARDEQYFGPGTRLTVT.

The V call is TRBV13, the J call TRBJ2-7, with 8 bases fitting TRBD1. V was pared by 0 bases and J by 3 bases, with 10 bases of the junction left unmatched. The CDR3 has 17 amino acids. Germline CDR1 is PRHDT and CDR2 is FYEKMQ (reference sequence). As DNA, the CDR3 is TGTGCCAGCAGCTTAGGCCGTCCCGGACAGGGAATCTACGAGCAGTACTTC. Translated, it gives CASSLGRPGQGIYEQYF.

The chain is built from TRBV10-1 and TRBJ1-5; 7 nucleotides match TRBD1. Germline V gene data show CDR1 as WNHNN and CDR2 as SYGVQD (reference sequence). The V and J ends lost 8 bases and 2 bases, in that order; junction bases with no gene match: 9. The CDR3 consists of 15 residues. The CDR3 DNA is TGCGCCAGCTCACAGAACAGGGGTCGCAATCAGCCCCAGCATTTT. Protein product: CASSQNRGRNQPQHF.

This clone was seen just once. The rearrangement joins TRBV6-1 to TRBJ2-7; D might be TRBD2 (6 bases). Trimming pared 11 bases from V and 3 bases from J, leaving 20 bases between. Germline CDR1 and CDR2: MNHNS and SASEGT. The CDR3 is 14 amino acids. Written as DNA, the CDR3 is TGTGCCGCCAAGAGGGACTTAAAGATCTACGAGCAGTACTTC. It yields the protein CAAKRDLKIYEQYF.

The chain links TRBV5-1 to TRBJ1-1, with TRBD1 as a possible D gene (5 bases). The CDR3 is 13 amino acids. Trimming took off 0 bases at V and 4 bases at J, with 7 bases between the two ends. Germline CDR1 is SGHRS and CDR2 is YFSETQ. The CDR3 DNA reads as TGCGCCAGCAGCTTGGGACAGCGCACTGAAGCTTTCTTT. Translated, it gives CASSLGQRTEAFF.

This sequence joins TRBV4-1 and TRBJ2-1; D is unclear. CDR1 is MGHRA, CDR2 YSYEKL, per germline. The CDR3 consists of 14 residues. The V end was cut by 1 base, the J end by 5 bases, with 9 bases between. In DNA, the CDR3 is TGCGCCAGCAGCCAAGTAGGCGGTAACAATGAGCAGTTCTTC. Its protein is CASSQVGGNNEQFF.

The chain is built from TRBV30 and TRBJ1-2; D call uncertain. This CDR3 has 12 amino acids. Trimming took off 5 bases at V and 5 bases at J, with 12 bases between the two ends. The germline gives CDR1 GTSNPN, CDR2 SVGIG (reference sequence). The CDR3 reads CAWAGGPYGYTF. The DNA of the CDR3 is TGTGCCTGGGCAGGAGGGCCGTATGGCTACACCTTC. Together with reference TRBV30 and TRBJ1-2, the CDR3 gives the full variable domain: SQTIHQWPATLVQPVGSPLSLECTVEGTSNPNLYWYRQAAGRGLQLLFYSVGIGQISSEVPQNLSASRPQDRQFILSSKKLLLSDSGFYLCAWAGGPYGYTFGSGTRLTVV.

This clone was observed once. CDR3: CASSIAAGGNYEQFF. The CDR3 bases are TGTGCCAGTAGTATCGCGGCGGGAGGGAACTATGAGCAGTTCTTC. This chain joins TRBV19 and TRBJ2-1, with 9 bases identical to TRBD2. CDR1 is LNHDA, CDR2 SQIVND, per germline (reference sequence). This CDR3 is 15 amino acids long. With V trimmed by 3 bases and J by 8 bases, 8 bases remained unmatched.

This chain joins TRBV10-3 and TRBJ2-1; 9 bases are shared with TRBD2. CDR1 and CDR2 (germline): ENHRY, SYGVKD. Germline trimming cut 2 bases from V and 8 bases from J; bases unmatched to any gene: 16. The CDR3 has 18 amino acids. The CDR3 bases are TGTGCCATCAGTGAGCCTACAGGGGTAGCGGGAGTTGAGTATGAGCAGTTCTTC. As protein: CAISEPTGVAGVEYEQFF.

This sequence joins TRBV19 and TRBJ1-2; D is undetermined. Germline V lookup: CDR1 LNHDA, CDR2 SQIVND (reference sequence). The V end lost 8 bases, the J end lost 1 base, and 8 bases lay between the germline ends. The CDR3 length is 12 residues. CDR3: CASGGFNYGYTF. The CDR3 DNA is TGTGCCAGTGGAGGATTTAACTATGGCTACACCTTC.

The V gene is TRBV29-1, the J gene TRBJ2-5, with a tentative D call TRBD2 (6 bases). V was shortened by 4 bases and J by 4 bases, with 13 bases between the two germline ends. CDR1 SQVTM and CDR2 ANQGSEA come from the germline V gene. The CDR3 extends over 13 amino acids. The CDR3 region has the DNA TGCAGCGTTGTCTCCGGGGGATCAGAGACCCAGTACTTC. Amino acids: CSVVSGGSETQYF.